Listed below are T cell receptor beta chains from one sample, sequenced in a study of T cell responses to AZD1222 COVID-19 vaccine. Generated by immunoSEQ multiplex PCR, the TCRdb table keeps only in-frame clones and is missing some. Of around 85,000 clones in the sample, roughly 88% were seen once. Sequenced material: peripheral blood, taken 28 days after the second AZD1222 dose. Receptor source: an adult who received the AZD1222 COVID-19 vaccine. The CDR3 runs from the conserved cysteine through the conserved F or W. D genes are given only for firm matches. The size field is filled for only some rows; it gives once, few, many or a size class.

abundance: .; v_gene: TRBV20-1; d_gene: .; j_gene: TRBJ1-2; CDR3nt: TGCCGGTGGCCCTCCACATGGGGCTACACCTTC; CDR3aa: CRWPSTWGYTF
abundance: .; v_gene: TRBV7-9; d_gene: .; j_gene: TRBJ2-5; CDR3nt: TGTGCCAGCAGCTTAGGAATTACAGGCCCAGAGACCCAGTACTTC; CDR3aa: CASSLGITGPETQYF
abundance: few; v_gene: TRBV27; d_gene: .; j_gene: TRBJ1-5; CDR3nt: TGTGCCAGCAGTTTAAGGCGCAATCAGCCCCAGCATTTT; CDR3aa: CASSLRRNQPQHF
abundance: .; v_gene: TRBV27; d_gene: .; j_gene: TRBJ1-2; CDR3nt: TGTGCCAGCAGTTCTCTCGGGTTGAGGGATGGCTACACCTTC; CDR3aa: CASSSLGLRDGYTF
abundance: .; v_gene: TRBV15; d_gene: TRBD1; j_gene: TRBJ2-5; CDR3nt: TGTGCCACCAGCAATTGGACAGGGTATCAAGAGACCCAGTACTTC; CDR3aa: CATSNWTGYQETQYF
abundance: once; v_gene: TRBV7-9; d_gene: .; j_gene: TRBJ1-6; CDR3nt: TGTGCCAGCAGCTTAGCGCTGCAGTCCACCTCCTATAATTCACCCCTCCACTTT; CDR3aa: CASSLALQSTSYNSPLHF
abundance: few; v_gene: TRBV18; d_gene: .; j_gene: TRBJ1-1; CDR3nt: TGTGCCAGCTCACCAAATGCAGGGATGAACACTGAAGCTTTCTTT; CDR3aa: CASSPNAGMNTEAFF
abundance: .; v_gene: TRBV11-1; d_gene: TRBD1; j_gene: TRBJ2-7; CDR3nt: TGTGCCAGCAGCACCCGGGACAGGGACTACTACGAGCAGTACTTC; CDR3aa: CASSTRDRDYYEQYF
abundance: .; v_gene: TRBV18; d_gene: .; j_gene: TRBJ1-2; CDR3nt: TGTGCCAGCTCACCACTTCGACAGGATCAAGGCTACACCTTC; CDR3aa: CASSPLRQDQGYTF
abundance: .; v_gene: TRBV27; d_gene: .; j_gene: TRBJ1-1; CDR3nt: TGTGCCAGCAGTTCGACATGGAACACTGAAGCTTTCTTT; CDR3aa: CASSSTWNTEAFF
abundance: few; v_gene: TRBV19; d_gene: .; j_gene: TRBJ1-1; CDR3nt: TGTGCCAGTAGTAAGACAGTATACAACACTGAAGCTTTCTTT; CDR3aa: CASSKTVYNTEAFF
abundance: .; v_gene: TRBV3-1/TRBV3-2; d_gene: TRBD2; j_gene: TRBJ2-3; CDR3nt: TGTGCCAGCAACGGACCTAGAGCGGGGGGCCTAGATACGCAGTATTTT; CDR3aa: CASNGPRAGGLDTQYF
abundance: .; v_gene: TRBV27; d_gene: .; j_gene: TRBJ1-3; CDR3nt: TGTGCCAGCAGTTCCCATTACTCTGGAAACACCATATATTTT; CDR3aa: CASSSHYSGNTIYF
abundance: .; v_gene: TRBV19; d_gene: TRBD1; j_gene: TRBJ1-5; CDR3nt: TGTGCCAGTAGTTCGGACAGGGCTTCAAATCAGCCCCAGCATTTT; CDR3aa: CASSSDRASNQPQHF
abundance: .; v_gene: TRBV7-9; d_gene: TRBD1; j_gene: TRBJ2-1; CDR3nt: TGTGCCAGCAGCCCTAGACAGGGCCGGCCCTACAATGAGCAGTTCTTC; CDR3aa: CASSPRQGRPYNEQFF
abundance: .; v_gene: TRBV2; d_gene: .; j_gene: TRBJ1-5; CDR3nt: TGTGCCAGCCGGACGGGTAGCAATCAGCCCCAGCATTTT; CDR3aa: CASRTGSNQPQHF